This paragraph reports one T cell receptor (beta chain). The antigen is unknown. This entry comes from a study of shared clonotypes between healthy human individuals. Study summary: Contributing individuals were a couple of females and a few males aged 18 to 49. Study findings and constraints: Depth of sequencing was expected to influence donor clonotype sharing.

Germline V gene data show CDR1 as SGHRS and CDR2 as YFSETQ. V shed 3 bases, J shed 6 bases, and the junction held 8 bases outside the gene matches. The CDR3 is 16 residues long. Donors, healthy HIV-negative adults, lacked recent acute infections or vaccinations. Splitting of each subset's genomic DNA was done evenly across several immunoSEQ plates. Profiled with immunoSEQ multiplex PCR; TCRdb holds only in-frame clones, not every one. In the table there are 400,000 to 600,000 clones, about four fifths of which are singletons. J is TRBJ2-2 and V is TRBV5-1; TRBD2 aligns across 10 bases. The specimen sequenced was PBMCs. The clonotype comes from a woman between 40 and 50 years old in good health. Some clones in this sample may be carry-over from other donors' samples. The CDR3 sequence: CASSWSASGSSGELFF. In nucleotides, the CDR3 is TGCGCCAGCAGCTGGAGCGCTAGCGGGAGTTCCGGGGAGCTGTTTTTT.